This T cell receptor beta chain stems from a study of shared clonotypes between healthy human individuals. To note about this clone: Its antigen remains unidentified.

Genomic DNA belonging to each subset was distributed in equal measure over several immunoSEQ plates. Measured with immunoSEQ multiplex PCR; TCRdb has only the in-frame clones, and not every one. The table lists around 1.9 million clones, around 93% of them singletons. Findings of the study overall: All-four-donor shared clonotypes had higher generation probabilities than non-shared clonotypes did. Depth of sequencing was expected to influence donor clonotype sharing. Around 5% of naive CD4 clonotypes were common to a handful of donors.

Positively selected for CCR7, the CD45RO-negative cells used as naive CD8 cells excluded terminally differentiated effector memory CD45RA+ cells. The junction had 7 bases not matched to a gene; V was cut back by 8 bases and J by 6 bases. CDR3 length: 14 amino acids. Germline CDR1 reads SGHVS; CDR2 reads FNYEAQ. The sequencing sample was made of naive CD8+ T cells from PBMCs. The V and J genes are TRBV7-6 and TRBJ2-2, with 9 bases matching TRBD1. This TCR derives from a man aged 18 to 29 in good health. Some clones in this sample may be carry-over from other donors' samples. The CDR3 DNA reads TGTGCCAGCGAACAGGGGGCGGGGGCCGGGGAGCTGTTTTTT. As protein: CASEQGAGAGELFF.